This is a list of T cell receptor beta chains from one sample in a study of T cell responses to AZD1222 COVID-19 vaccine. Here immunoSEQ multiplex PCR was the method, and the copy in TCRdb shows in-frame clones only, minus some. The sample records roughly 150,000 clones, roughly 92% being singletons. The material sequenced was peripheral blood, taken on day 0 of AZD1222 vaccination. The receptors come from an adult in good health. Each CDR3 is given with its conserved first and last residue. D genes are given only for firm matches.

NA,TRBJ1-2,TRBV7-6,CASSLDAGGGYTF
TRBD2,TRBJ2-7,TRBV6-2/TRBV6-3,CASSTTSGSYEQYF
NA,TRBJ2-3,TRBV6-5,CASRRDGASADTQYF
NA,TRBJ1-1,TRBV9,CASSSNTEAFF
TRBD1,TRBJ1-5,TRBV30,CAWSPGQGEVNQPQHF
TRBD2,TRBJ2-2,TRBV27,CASSPGTSTTGELFF
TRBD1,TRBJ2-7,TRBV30,CAWSPTGGPYEQYF
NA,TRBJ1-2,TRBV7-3,CASSLTGGSQGYTF
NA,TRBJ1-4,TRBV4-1,CASSQGPGGLSTNEKLFF
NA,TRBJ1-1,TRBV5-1,CASSLEPRRATEAFF
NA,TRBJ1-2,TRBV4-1,CASSQVGQRNYGYTF
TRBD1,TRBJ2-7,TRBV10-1,CASSERQGAAHEQYF
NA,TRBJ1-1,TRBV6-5,CASKSLLGQNTEAFF
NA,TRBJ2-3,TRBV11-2,CASSNRRRTDTQYF
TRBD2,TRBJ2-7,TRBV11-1,CASSLRESSGVYEQYF
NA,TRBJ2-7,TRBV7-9,CASSLVGLVHEQYF
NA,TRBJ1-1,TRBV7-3,CASSFDTENTEAFF
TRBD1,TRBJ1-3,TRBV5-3,CARSWTRTGPDSGNTIYF
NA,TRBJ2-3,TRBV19,CASSIQGSATDTQYF
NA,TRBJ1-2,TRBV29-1,CSVGSGQRGGYTF
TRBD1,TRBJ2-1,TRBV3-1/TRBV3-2,CASSQDRGVYNEQFF
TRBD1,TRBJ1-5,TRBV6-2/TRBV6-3,CASSYSFGQGVYGNQPQHF
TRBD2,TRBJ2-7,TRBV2,CASSWTSGYEQYF
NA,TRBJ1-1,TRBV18,CASSPRVTGLNTEAFF
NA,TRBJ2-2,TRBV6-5,CASSLGGYTGELFF
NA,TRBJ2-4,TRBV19,CASSIRGQGNIQYF
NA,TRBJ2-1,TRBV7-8,CASSQKVGSYNEQFF
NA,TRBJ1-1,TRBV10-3,CAISGQVLNTEAFF
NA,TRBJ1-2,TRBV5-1,CASSLAGRDRYGYTF
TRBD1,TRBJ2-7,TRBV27,CASSLTRTGWVTYEQYF
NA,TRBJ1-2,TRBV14,CASSQAPGVYGYTF
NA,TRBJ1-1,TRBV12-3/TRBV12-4,CASTQVNTEAFF
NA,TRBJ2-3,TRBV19,CASSIYSQSSTDTQYF
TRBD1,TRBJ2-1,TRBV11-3,CASSQQGNNEQFF
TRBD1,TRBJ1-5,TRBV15,CATSRDRRGNQPQHF
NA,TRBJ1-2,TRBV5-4,CASSLDGGLYGYTF
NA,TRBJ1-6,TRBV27,CASSPWGREQSSPLHF
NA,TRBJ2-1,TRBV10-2,CASSVGRSSYNEQFF
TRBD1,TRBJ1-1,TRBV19,CASSIAGGGATEAFF
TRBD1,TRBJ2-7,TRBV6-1,CASSEGQGWVYEQYF
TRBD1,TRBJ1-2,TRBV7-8,CASSLGTGGWYGYTF
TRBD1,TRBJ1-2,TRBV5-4,CASSGPRDRGYDYGYTF
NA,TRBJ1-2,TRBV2,CASSEIEGYTF
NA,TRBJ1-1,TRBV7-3,CASSMGTANTEAFF
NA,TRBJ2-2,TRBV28,CASWRNTGELFF